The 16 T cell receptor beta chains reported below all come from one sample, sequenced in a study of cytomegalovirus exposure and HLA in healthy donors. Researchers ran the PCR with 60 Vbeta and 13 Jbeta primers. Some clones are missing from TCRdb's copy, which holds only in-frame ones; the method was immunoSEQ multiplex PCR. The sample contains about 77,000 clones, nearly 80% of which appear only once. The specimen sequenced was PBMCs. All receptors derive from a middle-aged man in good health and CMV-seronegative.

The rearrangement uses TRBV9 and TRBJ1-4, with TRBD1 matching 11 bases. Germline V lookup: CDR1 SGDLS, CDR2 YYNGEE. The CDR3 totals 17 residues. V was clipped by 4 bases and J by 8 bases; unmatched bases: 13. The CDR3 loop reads CASSSNPAGQGGEKLFF. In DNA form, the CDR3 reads TGTGCCAGCAGCTCAAACCCGGCGGGACAGGGGGGCGAAAAACTGTTTTTT.

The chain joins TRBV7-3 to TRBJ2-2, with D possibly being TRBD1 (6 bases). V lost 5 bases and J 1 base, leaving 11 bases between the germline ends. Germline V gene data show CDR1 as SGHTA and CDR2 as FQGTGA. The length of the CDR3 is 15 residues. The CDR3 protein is CASSLGTRNTGELFF. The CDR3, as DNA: TGTGCCAGCAGCCTCGGGACAAGGAACACCGGGGAGCTGTTTTTT.

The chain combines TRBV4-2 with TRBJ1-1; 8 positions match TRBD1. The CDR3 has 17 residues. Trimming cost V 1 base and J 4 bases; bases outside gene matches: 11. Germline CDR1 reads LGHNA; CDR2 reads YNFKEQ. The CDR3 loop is CASSQGVQGAWSTEAFF. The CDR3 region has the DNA TGTGCCAGCAGCCAAGGAGTGCAGGGGGCTTGGAGCACTGAAGCTTTCTTT.

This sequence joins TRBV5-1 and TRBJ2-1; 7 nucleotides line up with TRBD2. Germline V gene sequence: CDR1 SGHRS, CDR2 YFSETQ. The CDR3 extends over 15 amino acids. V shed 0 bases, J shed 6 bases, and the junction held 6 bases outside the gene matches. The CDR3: CASSLVAGASNEQFF. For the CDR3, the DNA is TGCGCCAGCAGCTTGGTTGCGGGAGCTTCCAATGAGCAGTTCTTC.

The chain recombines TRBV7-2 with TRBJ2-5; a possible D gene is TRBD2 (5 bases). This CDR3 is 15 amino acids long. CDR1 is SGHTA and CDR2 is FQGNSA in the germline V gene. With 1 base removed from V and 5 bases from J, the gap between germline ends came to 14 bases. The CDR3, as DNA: TGTGCCAGCAGCTTAGACCTCCGCGCGGGCGAGACCCAGTACTTC. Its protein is CASSLDLRAGETQYF.

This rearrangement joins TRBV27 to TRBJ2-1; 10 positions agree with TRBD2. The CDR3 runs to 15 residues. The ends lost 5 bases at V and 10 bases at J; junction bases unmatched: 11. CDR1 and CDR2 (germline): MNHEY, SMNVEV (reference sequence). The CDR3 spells CASSTQREGQGEQFF. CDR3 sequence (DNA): TGTGCCAGCAGTACCCAGCGGGAGGGCCAGGGGGAGCAGTTCTTC.

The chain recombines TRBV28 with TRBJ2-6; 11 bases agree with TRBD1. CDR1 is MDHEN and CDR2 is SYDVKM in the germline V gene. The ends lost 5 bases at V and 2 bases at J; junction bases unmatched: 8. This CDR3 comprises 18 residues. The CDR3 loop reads CASSAGPGQGAGANVLTF. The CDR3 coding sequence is TGTGCCAGCAGTGCGGGACCGGGACAGGGGGCTGGGGCCAACGTCCTGACTTTC.

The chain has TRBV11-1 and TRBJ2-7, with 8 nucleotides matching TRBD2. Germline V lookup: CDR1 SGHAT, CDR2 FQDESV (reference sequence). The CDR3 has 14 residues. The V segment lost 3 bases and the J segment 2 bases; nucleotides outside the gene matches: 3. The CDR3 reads CASSLTSVTYEQYF. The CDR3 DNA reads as TGTGCCAGCAGCTTGACTAGCGTTACCTACGAGCAGTACTTC.

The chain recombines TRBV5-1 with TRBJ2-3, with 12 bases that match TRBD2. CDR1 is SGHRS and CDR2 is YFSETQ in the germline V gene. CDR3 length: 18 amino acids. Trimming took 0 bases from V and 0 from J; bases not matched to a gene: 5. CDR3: CASSLGLAGAWSTDTQYF. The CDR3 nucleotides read TGCGCCAGCAGCTTGGGACTAGCGGGAGCGTGGAGCACAGATACGCAGTATTTT.

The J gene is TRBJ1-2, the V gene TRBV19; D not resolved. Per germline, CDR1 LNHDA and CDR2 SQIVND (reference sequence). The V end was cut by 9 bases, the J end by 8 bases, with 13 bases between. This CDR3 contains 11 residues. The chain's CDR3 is CASRDTEGYTF. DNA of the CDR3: TGTGCCAGCAGAGACACAGAAGGCTACACCTTC.

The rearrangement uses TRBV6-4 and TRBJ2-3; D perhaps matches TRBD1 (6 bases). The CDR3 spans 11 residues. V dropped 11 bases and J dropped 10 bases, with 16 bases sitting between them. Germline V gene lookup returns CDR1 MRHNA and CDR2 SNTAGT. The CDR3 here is CAARPQGPQYF. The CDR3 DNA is TGTGCCGCCCGCCCTCAGGGGCCGCAGTATTTT.

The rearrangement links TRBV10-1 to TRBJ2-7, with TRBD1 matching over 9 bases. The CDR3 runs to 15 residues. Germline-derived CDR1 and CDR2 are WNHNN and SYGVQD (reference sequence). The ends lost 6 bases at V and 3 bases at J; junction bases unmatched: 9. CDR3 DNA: TGCGCCAGCAGACGTCCGGGACAGGGATTCTACGAGCAGTACTTC. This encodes CASRRPGQGFYEQYF.

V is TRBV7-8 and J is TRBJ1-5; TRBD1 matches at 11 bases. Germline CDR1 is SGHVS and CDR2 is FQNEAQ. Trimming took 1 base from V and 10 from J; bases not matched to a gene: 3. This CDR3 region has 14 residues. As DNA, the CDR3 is TGTGCCAGCAGCTTAGGGGACAGGGGGTTTCCCCAGCATTTT. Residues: CASSLGDRGFPQHF.

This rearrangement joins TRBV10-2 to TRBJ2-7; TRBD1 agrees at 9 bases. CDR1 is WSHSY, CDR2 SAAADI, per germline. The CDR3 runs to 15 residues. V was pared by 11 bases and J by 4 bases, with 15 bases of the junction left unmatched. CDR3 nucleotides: TGCGCCTCCAAAACCCCCGGGACAGGGACTTACGAGCAGTACTTC. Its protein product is CASKTPGTGTYEQYF.

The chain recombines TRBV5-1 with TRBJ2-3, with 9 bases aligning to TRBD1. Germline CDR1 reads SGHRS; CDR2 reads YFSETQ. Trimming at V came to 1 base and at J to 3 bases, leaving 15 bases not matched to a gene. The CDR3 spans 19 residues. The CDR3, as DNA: TGCGCCAGCAGCTTGTGGGGTGTAGTCGGGACAGGGTGGACAGATACGCAGTATTTT. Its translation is CASSLWGVVGTGWTDTQYF. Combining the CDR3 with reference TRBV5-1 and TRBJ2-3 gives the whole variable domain KAGVTQTPRYLIKTRGQQVTLSCSPISGHRSVSWYQQTPGQGLQFLFEYFSETQRNKGNFPGRFSGRQFSNSRSEMNVSTLELGDSALYLCASSLWGVVGTGWTDTQYFGPGTRLTVL.

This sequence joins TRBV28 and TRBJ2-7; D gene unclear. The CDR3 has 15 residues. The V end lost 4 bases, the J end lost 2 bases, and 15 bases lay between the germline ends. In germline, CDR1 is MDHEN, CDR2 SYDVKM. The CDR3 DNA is TGTGCCAGCAGTTCTAGACTTCGAAACCCCTACGAGCAGTACTTC. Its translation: CASSSRLRNPYEQYF. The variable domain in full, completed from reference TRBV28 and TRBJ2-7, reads DVKVTQSSRYLVKRTGEKVFLECVQDMDHENMFWYRQDPGLGLRLIYFSYDVKMKEKGDIPEGYSVSREKKERFSLILESASTNQTSMYLCASSSRLRNPYEQYFGPGTRLTVT.